This T cell receptor beta chain was sequenced in a study of T cell responses to AZD1222 COVID-19 vaccine. Study-level results: Unmutated variant regions are reportedly the target of nearly half of TCRs that are spike-specific. Seropositivity was recorded at baseline in only 6 or 7 AZD1222 recipients. Spike was spanned by vaccine-associated CD4 TCRs, with dominance at 160-218 and 743-854. Donors were chiefly white British, with a greater number of females, and clonal diversity was perhaps underestimated.

Produced via immunoSEQ multiplex PCR; TCRdb's table is partial and in-frame only. The data show around 89,000 clones, 89% seen once. As concerns this clone: Its target is unknown.

The clonotype originates from an adult who received the AZD1222 COVID-19 vaccine. This material consisted of peripheral blood, taken 28 days after the second AZD1222 dose.

The CDR3 coding sequence is TGTGCCAGCAGTCCATCCCGGGGGGATAGCAATCAGCCCCAGCATTTT. Its protein is CASSPSRGDSNQPQHF. V and J are TRBV27 and TRBJ1-5, with a weak D call TRBD1 (5 bases). CDR1 is MNHEY and CDR2 is SMNVEV in the germline V gene (reference sequence). The length of the CDR3 is 16 residues. Trimming pared 5 bases from V and 0 bases from J, leaving 14 bases between.